Sequencing of this T cell receptor beta chain was carried out in a study of blood T cell repertoires in COVID-19 (dated by TCRdb to 2020 to 2021). About the investigation overall: The collaborator samples originated in the United States, Italy and Spain and spanned the acute and convalescent phases of COVID-19. Where HLA class I and class II types were available, the types were taken from metadata supplied by the sample provider, not from assay-based typing. The material from the prospective study consisted of cDNA or gDNA derived from T cells, B-cell-depleted T cells, or PBMCs. The repertoires were made available in a free public database intended to serve as a resource for research on the immune response to SARS-CoV-2. A de-identified subject ID, COVID-19 status, age in years and sex were almost always included in the sample metadata. The samples were drawn from the first 160 participants of the ongoing ImmuneRACE study and from 1,254 subjects provided by 6 global collaborators. The dataset comprised deeply sampled blood TCRbeta repertoires from subjects exposed to, actively infected with, or recovered from COVID-19.

TCRbeta CDR3 regions were amplified from genomic DNA by means of the immunoSEQ Assay, a bias-controlled multiplex PCR. Regarding the original processing steps: The number of nucleated cells in each sample was estimated from the amplification of reference gene primers within the assay. To quantify the absolute abundance of each unique TCRbeta CDR3 rearrangement, sequence reads were collapsed and filtered. For each sample, productive Simpson clonality was calculated as the square root of Simpson's diversity index across productive rearrangements. TCRdb obtained this table from immuneACCESS and retained in-frame rearrangements with V and J assigned. These tables miss some clones; where compared with another copy, unresolved V genes account for less than half of the shortfall, and the remainder is unexplained. The V and J calls and clone size come from that table; D and trimming were worked out from the DNA. In all, the sample holds about 210,000 clones, and roughly four fifths of those were seen once. Of the sample, nearly 9.5% is held by the ten largest clones.

Comment on this clone: Its antigen is currently not known. Within one base of it there is no much larger clone, and no base qualities were kept.

The paper as a whole reports these results and caveats: How much clinical and demographic metadata was included differed by source and by participant, and the metadata was provided uncurated.

Trimming removed 3 bases from V and 0 bases from J, leaving 22 bases between the germline ends. From the cysteine up to the phenylalanine, the CDR3 has a length of 19 residues. The entry retains the CDR3 DNA only, 57 bases that are in frame from base 1. The CDR1 and CDR2 encoded by the germline V gene are MGHRA and YSYEKL. In the prospective study, participants were roughly 18 to 100 years old, resided in about two dozen geographic areas of the United States, and were enrolled through a virtual design. Cohort assignment in the prospective study relied on participant-reported clinical history from a screening survey and a study questionnaire. For ImmuneRACE Cohort 3, a participant was defined as recovered based on two consecutive negative NP/OP PCR tests, clearance by a healthcare professional, or resolution of symptoms. In the prospective study, mobile phlebotomists collected whole blood, serum and a nasopharyngeal or oropharyngeal swab from each participant. Participants in the prospective study had the option to provide additional blood draws and questionnaires over an approximately 2-month period. Prospective study blood samples were shipped either frozen or at room temperature before DNA extraction.

This receptor was taken from a man aged 40-49 years who had recovered from COVID-19. This sequence uses TRBV4-1 and TRBJ2-3, and perhaps TRBD2 as D gene, on 6 matching bases. The source material was PBMCs or T cells enriched from blood (not recorded which). The CDR3 here reads CASSHTFGGGDSSTDTQYF. The bases are TGCGCCAGCAGCCACACTTTTGGTGGAGGGGATTCTAGCACAGATACGCAGTATTTT.